One sample yielded the 27 T cell receptor beta chains listed below, sequenced in a study of blood T cell repertoires in COVID-19. Assay: immunoSEQ multiplex PCR; the TCRdb copy retains only in-frame clones and omits some. The sample records about 200,000 clones, around 80% being singletons. Sequences were obtained from peripheral blood. These receptors were taken from a man aged 35 to 55 with acute or convalescent COVID-19.

This clone was detected a few times. This chain connects TRBV6-5 to TRBJ2-1; 9 nucleotides agree with TRBD2. Per the germline V gene, CDR1 is MNHEY and CDR2 is SVGAGI. The CDR3 sequence is 16 residues long. V lost 0 bases to trimming and J lost 7 bases; unmatched junction nucleotides: 7. The CDR3 DNA reads as TGTGCCAGCAGTTACTCCGGGGCTAGCGGGAAAAATGAGCAGTTCTTC. Its protein product is CASSYSGASGKNEQFF.

The V call is TRBV6-4, the J call TRBJ2-1; 7 bases are a match to TRBD1. J lost 3 bases, V lost 1 base, and 6 bases had no gene match. The CDR3 runs 16 residues. Germline CDR1 and CDR2: MRHNA and SNTAGT. CDR3 DNA sequence: TGTGCCAGCAGTGACTTCGGGCGACAGGGCTACAATGAGCAGTTCTTC. It is translated as CASSDFGRQGYNEQFF.

The V and J genes are TRBV18 and TRBJ1-2; TRBD1 matches 9 bases. Losses at the gene ends were 3 bases for V and 2 bases for J; bases not matched to a gene: 4. The CDR3 is made up of 15 amino acids. In germline, CDR1 is KGHSH, CDR2 LQKENI. For the CDR3, the DNA is TGTGCCAGCTCACCCCTCGGGACAGGGAACTATGGCTACACCTTC. Protein sequence: CASSPLGTGNYGYTF.

The rearrangement joins TRBV27 to TRBJ1-5; D is ambiguous. CDR1 MNHEY and CDR2 SMNVEV come from the germline V gene (reference sequence). The CDR3 totals 14 residues. With 3 bases removed from V and 2 bases from J, the gap between germline ends came to 8 bases. CDR3 in amino acids: CASSFNGGNQPQHF. The CDR3 DNA reads as TGTGCCAGCAGTTTTAACGGTGGCAATCAGCCCCAGCATTTT.

This chain uses TRBV2 with TRBJ2-7; a possible D gene is TRBD1 (5 bases). The CDR3 contains 12 residues. Germline V gene sequence: CDR1 SNHLY, CDR2 FYNNEI. Trimming removed 11 bases at V and 1 base at J, with 12 bases between. CDR3 loop: CASTEVSYEQYF. As DNA, the CDR3 is TGTGCCTCGACAGAAGTTTCCTACGAGCAGTACTTC.

This clone was observed a handful of times. The rearrangement joins TRBV4-1 to TRBJ1-2; D gene unclear. V lost 3 bases to trimming and J lost 5 bases, with 10 bases between them. CDR3 size: 13 residues. Germline V gene lookup returns CDR1 MGHRA and CDR2 YSYEKL. The CDR3 loop is CASSHGRTYGYTF. The CDR3 coding sequence is TGCGCCAGCAGCCATGGGCGGACTTATGGCTACACCTTC.

This chain joins TRBV6-2 or TRBV6-3 and TRBJ1-4, with D perhaps matching TRBD1 (6 bases). V was trimmed by 5 bases and J by 10 bases, leaving 14 bases between them. CDR3 length: 13 amino acids. From germline, CDR1 is MNHEY and CDR2 SVGEGT. CDR3 in DNA: TGTGCCAGCAGTCACCAACAGGGACGAAAACTGTTTTTT. Translated: CASSHQQGRKLFF.

This clone occurred a few times. The chain couples TRBV19 to TRBJ2-2; the match to TRBD1 covers 9 bases. From germline, CDR1 is LNHDA and CDR2 SQIVND (reference sequence). This CDR3 contains 15 residues. The J segment lost 5 bases and the V segment lost 5 bases, leaving 6 bases of the junction unmatched. The CDR3 here is CASSLTGGLTGELFF. In nucleotides, the CDR3 is TGTGCCAGTAGTCTAACAGGGGGCCTTACCGGGGAGCTGTTTTTT.

V gene TRBV19 combines with J gene TRBJ1-5; D is perhaps TRBD1 (6 bases). V lost 3 bases and J 2 bases, leaving 11 bases between the germline ends. Germline CDR1 reads LNHDA; CDR2 reads SQIVND (reference sequence). The CDR3 totals 15 residues. The CDR3 loop reads CASSMGARGNQPQHF. The CDR3 nucleotides read TGTGCCAGTAGTATGGGGGCGAGAGGCAATCAGCCCCAGCATTTT.

This chain joins TRBV6-1 and TRBJ1-1, with 9 bases fitting TRBD1. The CDR3 has 18 residues. V trimming: 3 bases; J trimming: 1 base; junction bases outside the gene matches: 12. Germline lookup yields CDR1 MNHNS and CDR2 SASEGT. CDR3 bases: TGTGCCAGCAGTGACTATTTCGGGACAGGGCAAGGGAACACTGAAGCTTTCTTT. Translating it yields CASSDYFGTGQGNTEAFF.

The CDR3 nucleotides read TGTGCCAGTAGTGCTACTAGCGGATCCTACAATGAGCAGTTCTTC. Its protein is CASSATSGSYNEQFF. The chain links TRBV19 to TRBJ2-1, with TRBD2 matching 8 bases. Germline V gene lookup returns CDR1 LNHDA and CDR2 SQIVND (reference sequence). The J segment lost 1 base and the V segment lost 5 bases, leaving 4 bases of the junction unmatched. The CDR3 consists of 15 residues.

The CDR3, as DNA: TGTGCCTCCCAGGAACGGACTAGCGGGACGTACGAGCAGTACTTC. Its translation is CASQERTSGTYEQYF. The chain is built from TRBV19 and TRBJ2-7, with TRBD2 matching over 12 bases. The V gene end was trimmed by 11 bases and the J gene end by 4 bases; junction bases not matched to a gene: 12. Germline loops: CDR1 LNHDA, CDR2 SQIVND (reference sequence). The CDR3 has 15 amino acids. Drawing the rest from reference TRBV19 and TRBJ2-7, the complete variable domain is DGGITQSPKYLFRKEGQNVTLSCEQNLNHDAMYWYRQDPGQGLRLIYYSQIVNDFQKGDIAEGYSVSREKKESFPLTVTSAQKNPTAFYLCASQERTSGTYEQYFGPGTRLTVT.

The chain carries TRBV25-1 and TRBJ1-4, with D unclear. Trimming shortened V by 6 bases and J by 0 bases, and 11 bases separated the two germline ends. The CDR3 consists of 15 residues. Per germline, CDR1 MGHDK and CDR2 SYGVNS. CDR3 DNA: TGTGCCAGCAGCCCTTTCGGGGCAACTAATGAAAAACTGTTTTTT. Translated, it gives CASSPFGATNEKLFF.

The genes are TRBV5-4 and TRBJ1-2, with a weak D call TRBD1 (5 bases). The germline V and J ends were trimmed by 3 bases and 0 bases, with 12 bases remaining between them. The CDR3 loop spans 15 amino acids. Germline V CDR1 and CDR2: SGHNT, YYREEE (reference sequence). The CDR3 sequence: CASSSRGLTNYGYTF. Written as DNA, the CDR3 is TGTGCCAGCAGCTCCCGGGGACTCACTAACTATGGCTACACCTTC.

CDR3 region: CASSSSGGRGAAELFF. CDR3 bases: TGTGCCAGCAGCTCCAGCGGTGGCAGGGGGGCCGCAGAACTGTTTTTT. The V call is TRBV7-9, the J call TRBJ1-4, with 7 bases fitting TRBD1. The CDR3 is made up of 16 amino acids. V was pared by 4 bases and J by 12 bases, with 17 bases of the junction left unmatched. CDR1 is SEHNR and CDR2 is FQNEAQ in the germline V gene (reference sequence).

Written as DNA, the CDR3 is TGTGCCATCAGTGAATCTAGCGGGCCCCTCCAAGAGACCCAGTACTTC. As protein: CAISESSGPLQETQYF. V usage is TRBV10-3 and J usage is TRBJ2-5, with 8 bases fitting TRBD2. V dropped 3 bases and J dropped 1; count of bases not matched to a gene: 7. This CDR3 region has 16 residues. Germline V gene lookup returns CDR1 ENHRY and CDR2 SYGVKD.

The chain couples TRBV5-1 to TRBJ1-3; a possible D gene is TRBD1 (6 bases). The germline gives CDR1 SGHRS, CDR2 YFSETQ. The CDR3 runs 16 residues. V was clipped by 5 bases and J by 0 bases, with 15 bases between them. CDR3 in amino acids: CASSTQGTSSGNTIYF. The CDR3 nucleotides read TGCGCCAGCAGTACGCAGGGGACCAGCTCTGGAAACACCATATATTTT.

The chain is built from TRBV7-9 and TRBJ2-1, with 11 positions matching TRBD2. The CDR3 runs to 15 residues. The V gene's germline CDR1 is SEHNR and CDR2 FQNEAQ (reference sequence). With V trimmed by 5 bases and J by 7 bases, 7 bases remained unmatched. The CDR3 spells CASSDSGRARNEQFF. The CDR3 DNA reads TGTGCCAGCAGCGATAGCGGGAGGGCCAGGAATGAGCAGTTCTTC.

The V gene is TRBV7-8, the J gene TRBJ2-7, with a possible D match to TRBD1 (5 bases). Germline V gives CDR1 SGHVS, CDR2 FQNEAQ. CDR3 length equals 16 residues. Trimming left V 1 base short and J 5 bases short, with 18 bases between. The CDR3 nucleotides read TGTGCCAGCAGCTTAGAGGGGCAGGGCTTCCCCCACGAGCAGTACTTC. Amino acid sequence: CASSLEGQGFPHEQYF.

The V call is TRBV5-6, the J call TRBJ2-3; weak D call: TRBD2 (5 bases). Germline loops: CDR1 SGHDT, CDR2 YYEEEE. The CDR3 has 14 residues. V lost 7 bases to trimming and J lost 4 bases, with 16 bases between them. The CDR3 nucleotides read TGTGCCAGCGGAGGACCCTTAAAACCAGATACGCAGTATTTT. Its translation: CASGGPLKPDTQYF.

This clone appeared a few times. The rearrangement uses TRBV28 and TRBJ2-1; 8 bases align to TRBD2. Germline lookup yields CDR1 MDHEN and CDR2 SYDVKM. The length of the CDR3 is 17 residues. J was trimmed by 9 bases and V by 3 bases; bases with no gene match: 16. The CDR3 DNA is TGTGCCAGCAGTTTCCCCCATGGGGGGACTAGAGGGAGTGAGCAGTTCTTC. Protein product: CASSFPHGGTRGSEQFF.

The V and J genes are TRBV19 and TRBJ1-1; 10 nucleotides match TRBD1. In germline, CDR1 is LNHDA, CDR2 SQIVND (reference sequence). The CDR3 has 14 residues. V shed 7 bases, J shed 5 bases, and the junction held 7 bases outside the gene matches. CDR3 region: CASTRDRGRTEAFF. In DNA, the CDR3 is TGTGCCAGTACCCGGGACAGGGGCAGGACTGAAGCTTTCTTT.

CDR3 coding DNA: TGCGCCAGCAGCGCGGGACTCTTCAGCGATGAGCAGTTCTTC. Its translation: CASSAGLFSDEQFF. The rearrangement uses TRBV5-1 and TRBJ2-1, with a possible D match to TRBD2 (6 bases). This CDR3 is 14 amino acids long. Germline CDR1 SGHRS, CDR2 YFSETQ. The ends were cut back, 4 bases at V and 8 bases at J, with 16 bases in the middle.

In DNA form, the CDR3 reads TGTGCCAGCAGCTCGGGGGGGAGCACTAATGAAAAACTGTTTTTT. Residues: CASSSGGSTNEKLFF. This rearrangement joins TRBV7-9 to TRBJ1-4; perhaps TRBD1 as D (5 bases). Germline values: CDR1 SEHNR, CDR2 FQNEAQ (reference sequence). This CDR3 is 15 amino acids long. Trimming stripped 4 bases from V and 2 bases from J, with 11 bases between.

The chain links TRBV5-8 to TRBJ2-1; D gene uncertain. Germline V gene lookup returns CDR1 SGHTS and CDR2 YDEGEE. The CDR3 has 12 amino acids. V shed 4 bases and J shed 5 bases, with 7 bases lying between them. The CDR3 nucleotides read TGTGCCAGCAGCCTATACGACAATGAGCAGTTCTTC. Protein sequence: CASSLYDNEQFF.

The count of this clone is one. In the same sample, other DNA sequences code for this CDR3. The rearrangement joins TRBV6-5 to TRBJ2-3, with 10 bases aligning to TRBD2. V was clipped by 7 bases and J by 3 bases; unmatched bases: 7. This CDR3 comprises 15 residues. CDR1 is MNHEY, CDR2 SVGAGI, per germline. The CDR3 nucleotides read TGTGCCAGCACCGCTCTAGCGGGAGTGACAGATACGCAGTATTTT. Its protein product is CASTALAGVTDTQYF.

The V and J genes are TRBV12-3 or TRBV12-4 and TRBJ1-2; no firm D call. CDR3 length equals 11 residues. V lost 4 bases and J lost 6, with 6 bases in between. The CDR3 region has the DNA TGTGCCAGCAGTTCCGCGGATGGCTACACCTTC. Encoded protein: CASSSADGYTF.